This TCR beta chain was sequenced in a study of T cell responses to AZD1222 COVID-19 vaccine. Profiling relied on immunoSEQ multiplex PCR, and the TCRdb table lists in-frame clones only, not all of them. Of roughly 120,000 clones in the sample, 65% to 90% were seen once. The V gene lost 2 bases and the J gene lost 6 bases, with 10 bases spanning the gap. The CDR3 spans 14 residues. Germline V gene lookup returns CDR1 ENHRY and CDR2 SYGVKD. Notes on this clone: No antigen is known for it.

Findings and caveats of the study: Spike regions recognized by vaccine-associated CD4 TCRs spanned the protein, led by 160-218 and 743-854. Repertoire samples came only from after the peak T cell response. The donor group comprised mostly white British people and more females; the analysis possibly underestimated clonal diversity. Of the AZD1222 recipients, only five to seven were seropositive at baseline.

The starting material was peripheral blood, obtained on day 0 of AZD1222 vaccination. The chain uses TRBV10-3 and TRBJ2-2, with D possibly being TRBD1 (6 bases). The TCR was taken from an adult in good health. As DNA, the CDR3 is TGTGCCATCAGTGAGGGGTGGGGGCCCGGGGAGCTGTTTTTT. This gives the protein CAISEGWGPGELFF.